The 25 T cell receptor beta chains below were found in one sample sequenced in a study of shared clonotypes between healthy human individuals. The table came from immunoSEQ multiplex PCR; TCRdb's copy has only in-frame clones and leaves some out. The sample comprises about 2.2 million clones, around 93% of which are singletons, and approximately 1.7% rests with the top ten. Positive CCR7 selection of CD45RO-negative cells yielded the naive CD8 cells, and terminally differentiated effector memory CD45RA+ cells were excluded. Source material: naive CD8+ T cells from PBMCs. The receptors originated from a man aged 18 to 29 in good health. Some clones in this sample may be carry-over from other donors' samples.

The rearrangement joins TRBV28 to TRBJ2-3, with D possibly being TRBD2 (6 bases). In germline, CDR1 is MDHEN, CDR2 SYDVKM. This CDR3 has 15 residues. Trimming left V 5 bases short and J 2 bases short, with 14 bases between. The CDR3 here is CASSPRDFPTDTQYF. DNA for the CDR3: TGTGCCAGCAGTCCTCGGGACTTTCCCACAGATACGCAGTATTTT.

The chain uses TRBV10-3 and TRBJ2-2; D gene uncertain. Germline CDR1 is ENHRY and CDR2 is SYGVKD. The V end lost 9 bases, the J end lost 0 bases, and 11 bases lay between the germline ends. The CDR3 contains 14 residues. The CDR3 DNA reads as TGTGCCATACTTACTGGCGCGAACACCGGGGAGCTGTTTTTT. Translated: CAILTGANTGELFF.

V is TRBV6-5 and J is TRBJ2-2; no definite D call. CDR1 is MNHEY and CDR2 is SVGAGI in the germline V gene. The V end was cut by 5 bases, the J end by 3 bases, with 4 bases between. The length of the CDR3 is 12 residues. This CDR3 reads CASSADTGELFF. CDR3 bases: TGTGCCAGCAGTGCAGACACCGGGGAGCTGTTTTTT.

The chain combines TRBV30 with TRBJ2-2; the match to TRBD1 covers 9 bases. Per the germline V gene, CDR1 is GTSNPN and CDR2 is SVGIG (reference sequence). This CDR3 has 16 residues. After removal of 2 bases from V and 6 bases from J, the junction contained 10 bases not matched to a gene. The CDR3 spells CAWSLPGQGRAGELFF. CDR3 coding DNA: TGTGCCTGGAGTCTACCGGGACAGGGTAGGGCCGGGGAGCTGTTTTTT.

About this clone: The sample has other DNA sequences that encode this CDR3 too. The genes are TRBV27 and TRBJ2-1; 11 bases map to TRBD1. The CDR3 loop spans 15 amino acids. Trimming removed 2 bases from V and 3 bases from J; junction bases left unmatched: 0. Germline CDR1 is MNHEY and CDR2 is SMNVEV (reference sequence). The CDR3 sequence is CASSLGTGGYNEQFF. The CDR3 DNA reads TGTGCCAGCAGTTTAGGGACAGGGGGCTACAATGAGCAGTTCTTC.

The rearrangement links TRBV11-2 to TRBJ2-1; D is unclear. The germline gives CDR1 SGHAT, CDR2 FQNNGV. This CDR3 has 15 residues. The V gene lost 0 bases and the J gene lost 6 bases, with 12 bases spanning the gap. As DNA, the CDR3 is TGTGCCAGCAGCTTAGACCTAGGTAGAGGCAATGAGCAGTTCTTC. Translation: CASSLDLGRGNEQFF.

This clone appeared a single time. This chain uses TRBV19 with TRBJ2-7; 8 bases fit TRBD2. The germline gives CDR1 LNHDA, CDR2 SQIVND (reference sequence). V shed 0 bases, J shed 5 bases, and the junction held 6 bases outside the gene matches. The CDR3 totals 15 residues. The CDR3 reads CASSIDREGDHEQYF. For the CDR3, the DNA is TGTGCCAGTAGTATAGATCGGGAGGGCGACCACGAGCAGTACTTC.

The rearrangement uses TRBV4-3 and TRBJ2-7, with 9 nucleotides matching TRBD1. This CDR3 has 15 amino acids. From germline, CDR1 is LGHNA and CDR2 YSLEER. V lost 2 bases and J lost 3; bases outside the gene matches: 5. The CDR3 sequence is CASSQSTGGFYEQYF. CDR3 coding DNA: TGCGCCAGCAGCCAATCGACAGGGGGATTCTACGAGCAGTACTTC.

J is TRBJ1-3 and V is TRBV11-2; D ambiguous. The CDR3 covers 17 residues. Germline assignment: CDR1 SGHAT and CDR2 FQNNGV. Trimming shortened V by 7 bases and J by 1 base, and 20 bases separated the two germline ends. The CDR3 nucleotides read TGTGCCAGCAACCATCTGCCACGGGATTCGTCTGGAAACACCATATATTTT. Encoded protein: CASNHLPRDSSGNTIYF.

The V gene is TRBV28, the J gene TRBJ1-6; D not resolved. The V and J ends lost 3 bases and 7 bases respectively, with 1 base between them. The CDR3 has 11 amino acids. Germline V gene data show CDR1 as MDHEN and CDR2 as SYDVKM. CDR3 residues: CASSFNSPLHF. Here the CDR3 DNA reads TGTGCCAGCAGTTTCAATTCACCCCTCCACTTT.

This clone was detected once. The J gene is TRBJ2-7, the V gene TRBV27; D unresolved. Trimming removed 3 bases at V and 2 bases at J, with 14 bases between. There are 15 residues in the CDR3. The germline V gene has CDR1 MNHEY and CDR2 SMNVEV (reference sequence). In DNA, the CDR3 is TGTGCCAGCAGTTTGACGGGTCTTCATACCTACGAGCAGTACTTC. This translates into CASSLTGLHTYEQYF.

The chain couples TRBV10-3 to TRBJ2-6, with D maybe TRBD1 (6 bases). Trimming cost V 0 bases and J 0 bases, with 18 bases left between them. The CDR3 is 20 residues long. Germline-derived CDR1 and CDR2 are ENHRY and SYGVKD. The CDR3 coding sequence is TGTGCCATCAGTGAGTCTTGGACAGCAGGGGCCACCTCTGGGGCCAACGTCCTGACTTTC. Its protein is CAISESWTAGATSGANVLTF.

The chain uses TRBV7-9 and TRBJ2-6, with a weak D call TRBD2 (5 bases). Germline V CDR1 and CDR2: SEHNR, FQNEAQ (reference sequence). The CDR3 is 15 amino acids. V shed 3 bases and J shed 2 bases, with 8 bases lying between them. CDR3 sequence (DNA): TGTGCCAGCAGCTTGGAGGAAACTGGGGCCAACGTCCTGACTTTC. Protein sequence: CASSLEETGANVLTF.

This clone turned up a few times. This chain connects TRBV29-1 to TRBJ1-1, with TRBD1 as a possible D gene (5 bases). Germline loops: CDR1 SQVTM, CDR2 ANQGSEA. CDR3 length equals 12 residues. Trimming took 6 bases from V and 6 from J, leaving 14 bases between them. DNA of the CDR3: TGCAGCGTGACCGGAGGAGGGGCTGAAGCTTTCTTT. It encodes CSVTGGGAEAFF.

The rearrangement joins TRBV5-5 to TRBJ2-3; no clear D. The V end lost 0 bases, the J end lost 2 bases, and 10 bases lay between the germline ends. This CDR3 comprises 15 residues. Germline CDR1 SGHKS, CDR2 YYEKEE (reference sequence). Here the CDR3 DNA reads TGTGCCAGCAGCTTGGACGCCCTGTACACAGATACGCAGTATTTT. The encoded protein is CASSLDALYTDTQYF.

The gene calls are TRBV7-6 and TRBJ2-1; 9 nucleotides line up with TRBD1. The CDR3 runs to 11 residues. Trimming removed 1 base from V and 15 bases from J; junction bases left unmatched: 1. Germline CDR1 SGHVS, CDR2 FNYEAQ. The CDR3 protein is CASSLGDRAFF. CDR3 bases: TGTGCCAGCAGCTTAGGGGACAGGGCGTTCTTC.

V and J are TRBV10-3 and TRBJ2-7; D not resolved. Per germline, CDR1 ENHRY and CDR2 SYGVKD. Trimming removed 1 base from V and 2 bases from J, with 6 bases in between. The CDR3 has 13 amino acids. CDR3 DNA: TGTGCCATCAGTGAGTTAGCCGCCTACGAGCAGTACTTC. Its translation is CAISELAAYEQYF.

The rearrangement links TRBV10-3 to TRBJ1-4; D perhaps matches TRBD1 (5 bases). With 2 bases removed from V and 5 bases from J, the gap between germline ends came to 12 bases. Germline CDR1 reads ENHRY; CDR2 reads SYGVKD. CDR3 length equals 15 residues. For the CDR3, the DNA is TGTGCCATCAGTGAGACGGGACCGACAAATGAAAAACTGTTTTTT. It specifies CAISETGPTNEKLFF.

The chain recombines TRBV19 with TRBJ1-1; D is unclear. CDR1 is LNHDA, CDR2 SQIVND, per germline (reference sequence). V was pared by 8 bases and J by 4 bases, with 14 bases between. This CDR3 has 13 amino acids. This CDR3 is CASVMGIGTEAFF. The CDR3 nucleotides read TGTGCCAGTGTCATGGGGATTGGCACTGAAGCTTTCTTT.

With regard to this clone: The sample carries other DNA sequences with the same CDR3. The chain has TRBV9 and TRBJ2-7; D gene uncertain. The CDR3 runs to 15 residues. V was cut by 0 bases and J by 0 bases, with 10 bases left in between. Germline loops: CDR1 SGDLS, CDR2 YYNGEE. This CDR3 is CASSVGVGGSYEQYF. In DNA, the CDR3 is TGTGCCAGCAGCGTAGGGGTGGGTGGCTCCTACGAGCAGTACTTC.

The chain uses TRBV27 and TRBJ2-2, with D perhaps being TRBD1 or TRBD2 (6 bases each). The CDR3 spans 15 residues. Germline V lookup: CDR1 MNHEY, CDR2 SMNVEV (reference sequence). V was pared by 3 bases and J by 4 bases, with 12 bases between. The chain's CDR3 is CASSLGRGGTGELFF. The DNA for the CDR3 is TGTGCCAGCAGTTTGGGCAGGGGAGGCACCGGGGAGCTGTTTTTT.

The chain joins TRBV5-6 to TRBJ1-2, with D possibly TRBD1 on 6 matching bases. The CDR3 runs to 14 residues. The V gene lost 3 bases and the J gene lost 2 bases, with 11 bases spanning the gap. Germline values: CDR1 SGHDT, CDR2 YYEEEE. Here the CDR3 reads CASSSLGQNYGYTF. DNA for the CDR3: TGTGCCAGCAGCTCCCTTGGACAGAACTATGGCTACACCTTC.

This sequence joins TRBV6-1 and TRBJ2-5; D is ambiguous. The V and J ends lost 4 bases and 5 bases respectively, with 14 bases between them. The length of the CDR3 is 14 residues. Germline CDR1 and CDR2: MNHNS and SASEGT. The CDR3 DNA reads as TGTGCCAGCAGTGCCGGCAGCCCCAGGGAGACCCAGTACTTC. Translated: CASSAGSPRETQYF.

V gene TRBV28 combines with J gene TRBJ2-5; D is unclear. Trimming took 3 bases from V and 5 from J, leaving 16 bases between them. The CDR3 is made up of 15 amino acids. Germline CDR1 reads MDHEN; CDR2 reads SYDVKM. CDR3 loop: CASSLVSSAYETQYF. CDR3 bases: TGTGCCAGCAGTTTGGTCTCAAGTGCATATGAGACCCAGTACTTC.

The V gene is TRBV5-4, the J gene TRBJ2-7; D possibly corresponds to TRBD2 (6 bases). V was trimmed by 0 bases and J by 3 bases, leaving 19 bases between them. The CDR3 has 17 residues. Germline values: CDR1 SGHNT, CDR2 YYREEE (reference sequence). The CDR3 nucleotides read TGTGCCAGCAGCTTGGTAGACGGACTACGGGACGACTACGAGCAGTACTTC. Its translation: CASSLVDGLRDDYEQYF.